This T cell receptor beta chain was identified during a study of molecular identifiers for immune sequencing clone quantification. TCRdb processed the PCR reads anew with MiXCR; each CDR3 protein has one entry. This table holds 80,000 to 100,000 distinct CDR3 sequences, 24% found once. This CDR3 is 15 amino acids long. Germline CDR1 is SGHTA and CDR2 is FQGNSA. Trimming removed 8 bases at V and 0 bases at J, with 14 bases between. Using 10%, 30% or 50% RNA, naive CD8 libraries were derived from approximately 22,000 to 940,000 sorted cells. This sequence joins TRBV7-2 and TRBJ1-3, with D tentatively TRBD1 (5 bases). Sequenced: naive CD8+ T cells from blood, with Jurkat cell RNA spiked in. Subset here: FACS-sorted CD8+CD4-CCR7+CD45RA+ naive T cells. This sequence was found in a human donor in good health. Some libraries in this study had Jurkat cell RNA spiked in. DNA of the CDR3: TGTGCCAGCGGCGTGGGGGGAGGCTCTGGAAACACCATATATTTT. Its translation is CASGVGGGSGNTIYF.